A single sample gave rise to the 15 T cell receptor beta chains below, sequenced in a study of early T cells in non-severe SARS-CoV-2 infection. A single record per CDR3 protein comes from TCRdb applying MiXCR to the 5' RACE reads. The data hold about 22,000 distinct CDR3 sequences, with 4.5% observed a single time. Sequences were obtained from whole blood. Receptors were obtained from an adult who was a healthcare worker with PCR-confirmed SARS-CoV-2 infection or an uninfected control (not recorded which).

This clonotype was recorded at least ten times. The chain combines TRBV7-9 with TRBJ1-2; D unclear. CDR3 length equals 13 residues. V was pared by 5 bases and J by 7 bases, with 14 bases between. Germline CDR1 reads SEHNR; CDR2 reads FQNEAQ (reference sequence). The CDR3 sequence is CASSHAGSPGYTF. In nucleotides, the CDR3 is TGTGCCAGCAGCCACGCTGGCTCCCCTGGCTACACCTTC.

Ten or more counts support this clonotype. The chain couples TRBV2 to TRBJ1-5, with D possibly matching TRBD1 (6 bases). Germline values: CDR1 SNHLY, CDR2 FYNNEI. V lost 3 bases and J lost 2, with 8 bases in between. This CDR3 has 14 residues. The chain's CDR3 is CASSDRGGNQPQHF. The CDR3 DNA sequence: TGTGCCAGCAGTGACAGGGGCGGCAATCAGCCCCAGCATTTT.

This clonotype was seen many times. The chain links TRBV10-3 to TRBJ2-1; TRBD2 aligns across 11 bases. V trimming: 4 bases; J trimming: 3 bases; junction bases outside the gene matches: 8. Per germline, CDR1 ENHRY and CDR2 SYGVKD. The CDR3 length is 17 residues. This CDR3 reads CAISAGDGLAGYNEQFF. The CDR3 nucleotides are TGTGCCATCAGTGCTGGCGACGGACTAGCGGGCTACAATGAGCAGTTCTTC.

This clonotype has ten or more counts. This sequence joins TRBV11-3 and TRBJ2-2, with 10 bases lining up with TRBD2. Germline loops: CDR1 SGHNT, CDR2 YENEEA. V shed 4 bases, J shed 7 bases, and the junction held 3 bases outside the gene matches. The CDR3 covers 14 residues. The DNA of the CDR3 is TGTGCCAGCAGCTCGGGACTAGCGAACGGGGAGCTGTTTTTT. It codes for CASSSGLANGELFF.

This clonotype was seen only a few times. The genes are TRBV7-2 and TRBJ1-6; tentatively, D is TRBD1 (6 bases). The V gene lost 5 bases and the J gene lost 7 bases, with 15 bases spanning the gap. The CDR3 has 15 amino acids. Germline CDR1 and CDR2: SGHTA and FQGNSA. The CDR3 loop reads CASSTGRSRNSPLHF. DNA of the CDR3: TGTGCCAGCAGCACAGGGCGTTCTCGGAATTCACCCCTCCACTTT. The complete variable domain, with remaining parts taken from reference TRBV7-2 and TRBJ1-6, reads GAGVSQSPSNKVTEKGKDVELRCDPISGHTALYWYRQSLGQGLEFLIYFQGNSAPDKSGLPSDRFSAERTGGSVSTLTIQRTQQEDSAVYLCASSTGRSRNSPLHFGNGTRLTVT.

This clonotype was counted many times. The gene calls are TRBV19 and TRBJ2-1, with 7 bases identical to TRBD1. Germline loops: CDR1 LNHDA, CDR2 SQIVND (reference sequence). V was pared by 4 bases and J by 10 bases, with 13 bases of the junction left unmatched. CDR3 length: 15 amino acids. The CDR3 DNA reads TGTGCCAGTAGTACCACAGGGGCCGGTTTATTGGAGCAGTTCTTC. Amino acid sequence: CASSTTGAGLLEQFF.

The chain combines TRBV6-1 with TRBJ2-1; D perhaps matches TRBD2 (5 bases). The germline CDR1 and CDR2 sequences are MNHNS and SASEGT. V was shortened by 3 bases and J by 8 bases, with 23 bases between the two germline ends. The CDR3 consists of 17 residues. The CDR3 reads CASSDRGASGGWDEQFF. The CDR3 coding sequence is TGTGCCAGCAGTGACAGAGGAGCGAGTGGAGGATGGGATGAGCAGTTCTTC.

The chain employs TRBV11-3 and TRBJ2-7, with D tentatively TRBD1 or TRBD2 (6 bases each). This CDR3 comprises 15 residues. V shed 3 bases and J shed 5 bases, with 17 bases lying between them. The germline V gene encodes CDR1 SGHNT and CDR2 YENEEA. CDR3 in amino acids: CASSFGRQARDEQYF. Here the CDR3 DNA reads TGTGCCAGCAGCTTCGGGAGACAGGCCCGGGACGAGCAGTACTTC.

This clonotype occurred many times. The chain combines TRBV7-3 with TRBJ2-7, with D hard to call. The CDR3 is made up of 13 amino acids. Germline assignment: CDR1 SGHTA and CDR2 FQGTGA. V shed 2 bases and J shed 4 bases, with 9 bases lying between them. The CDR3 is CASSLGRGYEQYF. As DNA, the CDR3 is TGTGCCAGCAGCTTAGGTCGCGGTTACGAGCAGTACTTC.

The sample holds a few counts of this clonotype. The J gene is TRBJ2-3, the V gene TRBV20-1, with D perhaps matching TRBD2 (5 bases). The CDR3 spans 14 residues. Germline assignment: CDR1 DFQATT and CDR2 SNEGSKA (reference sequence). Trimming pared 7 bases from V and 5 bases from J, leaving 19 bases between. This CDR3 reads CSEADARRLDTQYF. In DNA form, the CDR3 reads TGCAGTGAAGCGGACGCCCGACGGCTAGATACGCAGTATTTT.

This clonotype was detected ten times or more. This chain connects TRBV7-9 to TRBJ2-1; a possible D gene is TRBD1 (6 bases). Germline CDR1 reads SEHNR; CDR2 reads FQNEAQ (reference sequence). The CDR3 has 13 residues. Trimming stripped 8 bases from V and 2 bases from J, with 10 bases between. The CDR3: CASEQGPYNEQFF. CDR3 nucleotide sequence: TGTGCCAGCGAACAGGGCCCCTACAATGAGCAGTTCTTC. The whole variable domain, filled in from reference TRBV7-9 and TRBJ2-1, reads DTGVSQNPRHKITKRGQNVTFRCDPISEHNRLYWYRQTLGQGPEFLTYFQNEAQLEKSRLLSDRFSAERPKGSFSTLEIQRTEQGDSAMYLCASEQGPYNEQFFGPGTRLTVL.

The table lists this clonotype with many counts. The chain carries TRBV7-6 and TRBJ2-7, with D perhaps assigned TRBD1 or TRBD2 (5 bases each). Trimming removed 5 bases from V and 1 base from J, with 12 bases in between. This CDR3 is 14 amino acids long. The germline CDR1 and CDR2 sequences are SGHVS and FNYEAQ. The CDR3, as DNA: TGTGCCAGCAGCCCCGGGACGGAATCCTACGAGCAGTACTTC. This gives the protein CASSPGTESYEQYF.

The table lists this clonotype with a few counts. V usage is TRBV12-3 or TRBV12-4 and J usage is TRBJ2-1, with TRBD2 matching 8 bases. Germline trimming cut 3 bases from V and 0 bases from J; bases unmatched to any gene: 10. The CDR3 length is 18 residues. The DNA of the CDR3 is TGTGCCAGCAGTTTGACCCTCGGCGGGAGGTCCTCCTACAATGAGCAGTTCTTC. Its translation: CASSLTLGGRSSYNEQFF.

This clonotype was seen only once. One base away lies a much larger clone, so this may be a sequencing read error. This rearrangement joins TRBV4-1 to TRBJ1-2, with TRBD1 as a possible D gene (5 bases). The CDR3 runs to 15 residues. Germline CDR1 is MGHRA and CDR2 is YSYEKL. The CDR3: CANSPGGRDNYGYTF. CDR3 coding DNA: TGCGCCAACAGCCCCGGGGGTCGGGATAACTATGGCTACACCTTC.

The table lists this clonotype with many counts. This chain connects TRBV6-5 to TRBJ1-2; D perhaps matches TRBD1 (5 bases). Germline CDR1 is MNHEY and CDR2 is SVGAGI. The CDR3 extends over 13 amino acids. The V gene lost 0 bases and the J gene lost 4 bases, with 6 bases spanning the gap. The CDR3 loop is CASSYSRVYGYTF. The CDR3 nucleotides are TGTGCCAGCAGTTACTCCAGGGTCTATGGCTACACCTTC.